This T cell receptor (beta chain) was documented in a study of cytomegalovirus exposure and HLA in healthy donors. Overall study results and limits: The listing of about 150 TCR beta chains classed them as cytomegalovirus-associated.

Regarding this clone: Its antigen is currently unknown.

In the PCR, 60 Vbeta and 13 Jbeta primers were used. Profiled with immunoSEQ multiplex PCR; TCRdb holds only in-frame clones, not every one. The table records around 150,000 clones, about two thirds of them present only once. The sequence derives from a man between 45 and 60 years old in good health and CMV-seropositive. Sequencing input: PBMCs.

The CDR3 DNA is TGCGCCAGCAGTGTTGACAGGGGTGAGACCCAGTACTTC. As protein: CASSVDRGETQYF. The chain employs TRBV10-1 and TRBJ2-5; TRBD1 matches at 8 bases. Germline CDR1 is WNHNN and CDR2 is SYGVQD (reference sequence). Germline trimming cut 4 bases from V and 5 bases from J; bases unmatched to any gene: 3. The CDR3 runs 13 residues.